These 30 T cell receptor beta chains share one sample of origin, sequenced in a study of type 1 regulatory T cells (dated by TCRdb to the early 2020s). The instrument was an Illumina MiSeq. The public reads were reanalyzed by TCRdb: fastp trimming at Q25, MiXCR alignment, in-frame beta chains only. Each CDR3 protein gets just one entry, which takes the most common genes and DNA from the rows behind it. The sample table records 55,000 to 65,000 distinct CDR3 sequences; around 62% of these occur just once. 1.5% to 2% of the sample is held by the ten biggest clonotypes. The antigens these receptors bind are not known. The sequencing sample was made of cultured non-Tr1 T cells, either the whole culture or a sorted T cell fraction (not recorded which). The cell subset or site label of this sample denotes: non-Tr1 population from the T-allo10 product. The source is a human donor in good health.

The genes are TRBV7-2 and TRBJ1-6; D is uncertain. V was pared by 4 bases and J by 7 bases, with 5 bases between. This CDR3 spans 12 amino acids. Germline CDR1 and CDR2: SGHTA and FQGNSA. CDR3 loop: CASSSLNSPLHF. CDR3 in DNA: TGTGCCAGCAGCTCCTTAAATTCACCCCTCCACTTT.

This clonotype was observed once. The chain joins TRBV5-4 to TRBJ1-2; 10 bases agree with TRBD1. The germline V gene has CDR1 SGHNT and CDR2 YYREEE (reference sequence). J was trimmed by 9 bases and V by 3 bases; bases with no gene match: 8. The CDR3 is 14 amino acids. CDR3 sequence reads: CASSWLGQGVRYTF. As DNA, the CDR3 is TGTGCCAGCAGCTGGCTCGGACAGGGGGTTCGCTACACCTTC.

This clonotype appeared a few times. The V call is TRBV20-1, the J call TRBJ2-1; TRBD2 agrees at 8 bases. Looked up from germline, CDR1 is DFQATT and CDR2 is SNEGSKA (reference sequence). The CDR3 length is 16 residues. The trim removed 2 bases at V and 4 bases at J, leaving 10 bases unmatched. Here the CDR3 DNA reads TGCAGTGCTAGATCCCTCGCTAGCGGGTCATACAATGAGCAGTTCTTC. This translates into CSARSLASGSYNEQFF.

V gene TRBV19 combines with J gene TRBJ2-1; maybe TRBD2 (8 bases). The CDR3 consists of 15 residues. Germline values: CDR1 LNHDA, CDR2 SQIVND (reference sequence). Trimming cost V 9 bases and J 4 bases, with 19 bases left between them. CDR3 coding DNA: TGTGCCAGCGCGGGGGGACAGATGCTATACAATGAGCAGTTCTTC. It encodes CASAGGQMLYNEQFF.

The genes are TRBV6-1 and TRBJ2-3, with D unclear. Trimming took off 3 bases at V and 0 bases at J, with 7 bases between the two ends. Germline CDR1 reads MNHNS; CDR2 reads SASEGT. The CDR3 consists of 14 residues. This CDR3 reads CASSDQRSTDTQYF. The CDR3 DNA reads as TGTGCCAGCAGTGACCAGAGGAGCACAGATACGCAGTATTTT.

V is TRBV11-2 and J is TRBJ2-7; no firm D call. CDR1 and CDR2 (germline): SGHAT, FQNNGV. This CDR3 comprises 11 residues. Trimming removed 5 bases from V and 2 bases from J, with 4 bases in between. The CDR3 bases are TGTGCCAGCAGCCCCGCCTACGAGCAGTACTTC. It is translated as CASSPAYEQYF.

The chain couples TRBV2 to TRBJ2-1; D unresolved. The V end was cut by 1 base, the J end by 6 bases, with 13 bases between. Germline CDR1 SNHLY, CDR2 FYNNEI. This CDR3 spans 15 amino acids. The DNA of the CDR3 is TGTGCCAGCAGTGAAGAGGTAGTAGTATTCAATGAGCAGTTCTTC. Its translation: CASSEEVVVFNEQFF.

The chain carries TRBV19 and TRBJ2-2; no definite D call. Trimming took off 0 bases at V and 6 bases at J, with 11 bases between the two ends. The CDR3 sequence is 15 residues long. Germline-derived CDR1 and CDR2 are LNHDA and SQIVND (reference sequence). The CDR3 protein is CASSIENNRAGELFF. The CDR3 DNA reads as TGTGCCAGTAGTATAGAGAATAACAGAGCCGGGGAGCTGTTTTTT. Drawing the rest from reference TRBV19 and TRBJ2-2, the complete variable domain is DGGITQSPKYLFRKEGQNVTLSCEQNLNHDAMYWYRQDPGQGLRLIYYSQIVNDFQKGDIAEGYSVSREKKESFPLTVTSAQKNPTAFYLCASSIENNRAGELFFGEGSRLTVL.

This clonotype came up a few times. The rearrangement links TRBV20-1 to TRBJ1-1; D is unresolved. The V end lost 3 bases, the J end lost 0 bases, and 8 bases lay between the germline ends. The CDR3 totals 13 residues. Germline V gene sequence: CDR1 DFQATT, CDR2 SNEGSKA (reference sequence). Here the CDR3 reads CSASPFLNTEAFF. CDR3 nucleotides: TGCAGTGCTAGTCCCTTTCTGAACACTGAAGCTTTCTTT.

This chain connects TRBV20-1 to TRBJ2-7; 10 bases align to TRBD2. This CDR3 is built from 14 residues. Germline V CDR1 and CDR2: DFQATT, SNEGSKA (reference sequence). Germline trimming cut 5 bases from V and 2 bases from J; bases unmatched to any gene: 6. CDR3 in amino acids: CSASFLAGAYEQYF. CDR3 in DNA: TGCAGTGCTTCCTTCCTAGCGGGAGCCTACGAGCAGTACTTC.

The chain combines TRBV7-2 with TRBJ2-5; D may correspond to TRBD1 or TRBD2 (7 bases each). CDR3 length equals 13 residues. The V and J ends lost 3 bases and 5 bases respectively, with 10 bases between them. Looked up from germline, CDR1 is SGHTA and CDR2 is FQGNSA. CDR3 in DNA: TGTGCCAGCAGCTTCAGGGGGGGGGAGACCCAGTACTTC. It codes for CASSFRGGETQYF. Drawing the rest from reference TRBV7-2 and TRBJ2-5, the complete variable domain is GAGVSQSPSNKVTEKGKDVELRCDPISGHTALYWYRQSLGQGLEFLIYFQGNSAPDKSGLPSDRFSAERTGGSVSTLTIQRTQQEDSAVYLCASSFRGGETQYFGPGTRLLVL.

This chain uses TRBV18 with TRBJ2-1; 8 nucleotides match TRBD2. This CDR3 region has 15 residues. Losses at the gene ends were 10 bases for V and 3 bases for J; bases not matched to a gene: 11. Per the germline V gene, CDR1 is KGHSH and CDR2 is LQKENI. The chain's CDR3 is CAIPSPGLGYNEQFF. Written as DNA, the CDR3 is TGTGCCATTCCTTCCCCGGGACTAGGCTACAATGAGCAGTTCTTC.

This clonotype is medium-sized within its sample. The chain employs TRBV6-5 and TRBJ2-5; D might be TRBD1 or TRBD2, each matching 7 bases. Trimming pared 5 bases from V and 3 bases from J, leaving 16 bases between. CDR3 length: 15 amino acids. Germline assignment: CDR1 MNHEY and CDR2 SVGAGI. CDR3 loop: CASSPSPGGEETQYF. CDR3 coding DNA: TGTGCCAGCAGTCCCTCGCCAGGGGGGGAAGAGACCCAGTACTTC.

V is TRBV6-2 or TRBV6-3 and J is TRBJ2-1; perhaps TRBD1 as D (6 bases). V was trimmed by 5 bases and J by 5 bases, leaving 10 bases between them. There are 13 residues in the CDR3. Per germline, CDR1 MNHEY and CDR2 SVGEGT. The DNA for the CDR3 is TGTGCCAGCAGTCCAACAGGGAACAATGAGCAGTTCTTC. Translating gives CASSPTGNNEQFF.

The chain joins TRBV7-8 to TRBJ2-2; 13 bases match TRBD2. Per the germline V gene, CDR1 is SGHVS and CDR2 is FQNEAQ. The CDR3 runs to 15 residues. After removal of 5 bases from V and 6 bases from J, the junction contained 3 bases not matched to a gene. The CDR3 DNA sequence: TGTGCCAGCAGCCGGACTAGCGGGAGATCCGGGGAGCTGTTTTTT. Translating gives CASSRTSGRSGELFF.

This chain connects TRBV7-3 to TRBJ2-1; 8 bases are shared with TRBD2. Looked up from germline, CDR1 is SGHTA and CDR2 is FQGTGA. CDR3 size: 14 residues. V was clipped by 5 bases and J by 5 bases; unmatched bases: 5. The CDR3 sequence: CASSQAGANNEQFF. The CDR3 DNA is TGTGCCAGCAGCCAAGCGGGAGCGAACAATGAGCAGTTCTTC.

The rearrangement joins TRBV5-5 to TRBJ2-7; D is unresolved. With 4 bases removed from V and 7 bases from J, the gap between germline ends came to 9 bases. There are 11 residues in the CDR3. CDR1 SGHKS and CDR2 YYEKEE come from the germline V gene (reference sequence). For the CDR3, the DNA is TGTGCCAGCAGCGAGGCCTGGGAGCAGTACTTC. This translates into CASSEAWEQYF. Together with reference TRBV5-5 and TRBJ2-7, the CDR3 gives the full variable domain: DAGVTQSPTHLIKTRGQQVTLRCSPISGHKSVSWYQQVLGQGPQFIFQYYEKEERGRGNFPDRFSARQFPNYSSELNVNALLLGDSALYLCASSEAWEQYFGPGTRLTVT.

The J gene is TRBJ2-5, the V gene TRBV4-1; D not certain. Germline CDR1 is MGHRA and CDR2 is YSYEKL. This CDR3 comprises 13 residues. V was shortened by 3 bases and J by 1 base, with 6 bases between the two germline ends. CDR3 DNA sequence: TGCGCCAGCAGCCACCCTACCCAAGAGACCCAGTACTTC. Residues: CASSHPTQETQYF.

CDR3 amino acids: CASRGLAGSAQFF. Here the CDR3 DNA reads TGTGCCAGCAGAGGACTAGCGGGATCTGCGCAGTTCTTC. This chain uses TRBV6-5 with TRBJ2-1; 12 bases are a match to TRBD2. The V segment lost 6 bases and the J segment 12 bases; nucleotides outside the gene matches: 6. Germline V gene lookup returns CDR1 MNHEY and CDR2 SVGAGI. This CDR3 comprises 13 residues.

In regard to this clonotype: Since a much larger clone is just one base distant, this may be a read error. This chain uses TRBV19 with TRBJ1-1; D is ambiguous. Germline V gives CDR1 LNHDA, CDR2 SQIVND (reference sequence). The CDR3 is 12 residues long. Trimming shortened V by 4 bases and J by 0 bases, and 3 bases separated the two germline ends. The CDR3 coding sequence is TGTGCCAGTAGTAAGGTGAACACTGAAGCTTTCTTT. Its protein product is CASSKVNTEAFF.

The chain carries TRBV18 and TRBJ2-7; weak D call: TRBD2 (6 bases). Germline values: CDR1 KGHSH, CDR2 LQKENI. This CDR3 region has 13 residues. With 3 bases removed from V and 4 bases from J, the gap between germline ends came to 10 bases. The CDR3 spells CASSPWGTYEQYF. The DNA of the CDR3 is TGTGCCAGCTCACCCTGGGGGACTTACGAGCAGTACTTC.

V is TRBV4-2 and J is TRBJ2-2, with D perhaps assigned TRBD1 or TRBD2 (5 bases each). V gave up 4 bases and J gave up 0 bases, with 9 bases separating them. The CDR3 sequence is 15 residues long. Germline values: CDR1 LGHNA, CDR2 YNFKEQ. In nucleotides, the CDR3 is TGTGCCAGCAGCCCCGGGACGGCGAACACCGGGGAGCTGTTTTTT. The encoded protein is CASSPGTANTGELFF.

This clonotype was picked up a small number of times. The chain links TRBV20-1 to TRBJ2-3; 7 bases fit TRBD1. The germline CDR1 and CDR2 sequences are DFQATT and SNEGSKA (reference sequence). The CDR3 loop spans 12 amino acids. Trimming removed 4 bases from V and 3 bases from J; junction bases left unmatched: 1. CDR3 loop: CSATGGTDTQYF. As DNA, the CDR3 is TGCAGTGCTACAGGGGGTACAGATACGCAGTATTTT.

The chain carries TRBV5-5 and TRBJ2-3; possibly TRBD1 for D (6 bases). Germline-derived CDR1 and CDR2 are SGHKS and YYEKEE (reference sequence). Trimming left V 3 bases short and J 0 bases short, with 11 bases between. CDR3 length: 15 amino acids. In DNA form, the CDR3 reads TGTGCCAGCAGCTCTACAGGGCGCAGCACAGATACGCAGTATTTT. This gives the protein CASSSTGRSTDTQYF. Together with reference TRBV5-5 and TRBJ2-3, the CDR3 gives the full variable domain: DAGVTQSPTHLIKTRGQQVTLRCSPISGHKSVSWYQQVLGQGPQFIFQYYEKEERGRGNFPDRFSARQFPNYSSELNVNALLLGDSALYLCASSSTGRSTDTQYFGPGTRLTVL.

The chain employs TRBV4-1 and TRBJ1-5; TRBD1 matches 8 bases. CDR3 length: 16 residues. CDR1 MGHRA and CDR2 YSYEKL come from the germline V gene. V shed 0 bases and J 6 bases; nucleotides not matched to a gene: 7. This chain's CDR3 is CASSQDPAGGFQPQHF. In DNA, the CDR3 is TGCGCCAGCAGCCAAGATCCGGCAGGGGGCTTTCAGCCCCAGCATTTT.

The chain couples TRBV6-5 to TRBJ2-2, with TRBD2 matching 13 bases. Trimming removed 6 bases from V and 8 bases from J; junction bases left unmatched: 6. Germline CDR1 reads MNHEY; CDR2 reads SVGAGI. The CDR3 contains 15 residues. In nucleotides, the CDR3 is TGTGCCAGCAGGAGGACTAGCGGGAGCGATGGGGAGCTGTTTTTT. It translates to CASRRTSGSDGELFF.

This clonotype was detected only a few times. The J gene is TRBJ2-7, the V gene TRBV7-2; D is possibly TRBD1 (7 bases). Germline assignment: CDR1 SGHTA and CDR2 FQGNSA. V dropped 5 bases and J dropped 7 bases, with 15 bases sitting between them. This CDR3 has 13 residues. The CDR3 DNA reads as TGTGCCAGCAGCCCCAGGCAGGGGGGAGAGCAGTACTTC. It yields the protein CASSPRQGGEQYF.

This chain connects TRBV15 to TRBJ2-7, with D maybe TRBD1 (6 bases). V lost 0 bases, J lost 0 bases, and 12 bases lay in between. CDR3 length: 16 amino acids. The germline CDR1 and CDR2 sequences are LNHNV and YYDKDF (reference sequence). The DNA for the CDR3 is TGTGCCACCAGCAGAGATTTGGCAGGGGTCTCCTACGAGCAGTACTTC. Translation gives CATSRDLAGVSYEQYF.

The chain couples TRBV20-1 to TRBJ1-1, with D perhaps TRBD1 (5 bases). In germline, CDR1 is DFQATT, CDR2 SNEGSKA (reference sequence). V dropped 3 bases and J dropped 2 bases, with 13 bases sitting between them. The CDR3 length is 14 residues. For the CDR3, the DNA is TGCAGTGCTAGGGAGACGGGACTTAACACTGAAGCTTTCTTT. It encodes CSARETGLNTEAFF.

The chain carries TRBV20-1 and TRBJ1-4, with TRBD1 matching over 7 bases. Germline values: CDR1 DFQATT, CDR2 SNEGSKA (reference sequence). V trimming: 5 bases; J trimming: 8 bases; junction bases outside the gene matches: 8. This CDR3 has 13 residues. For the CDR3, the DNA is TGCAGTGCTTCGACAGGGCTTAGCGAAAAACTGTTTTTT. It is translated as CSASTGLSEKLFF.